The T cell receptor (beta chain) described here comes from a study of blood T cell repertoires in COVID-19. Using immunoSEQ multiplex PCR, the repertoire was profiled, and TCRdb retains in-frame clones only, with some absent. Of about 64,000 clones in the sample, about 86% were seen once. V was cut by 6 bases and J by 0 bases, with 7 bases left in between. This CDR3 region has 13 residues. The germline V gene has CDR1 SGHVS and CDR2 FQNEAQ. This TCR was sampled from a man between 35 and 55 years old with acute or convalescent COVID-19. The J gene is TRBJ2-3, the V gene TRBV7-8; D not resolved. The sample was peripheral blood. In DNA form, the CDR3 reads TGTGCCAGCAGAGCCTTAAGCACAGATACGCAGTATTTT. Amino acid sequence: CASRALSTDTQYF.